This T cell receptor beta chain was obtained from a study of CD4+ T cells in melanoma. Study observations and caveats: A reported correlation linked neoantigen-specific CD4+ T cells to CD8+, macrophage and B cell function. Neoantigen-specific CD4+ T cells in melanoma reportedly had diverse differentiation states.

This clone is medium-sized in the sample. What it binds is not known. The assay was immunoSEQ multiplex PCR, and TCRdb's table has in-frame clones only and misses some. The profile covers 9,000 to 10,000 clones, with around 70% appearing a single time and 20% to 25% taken by the ten largest. Sequences were obtained from tumor tissue. The clonotype comes from a human donor with melanoma.

DNA of the CDR3: TGTGCCAGCAGCGGAGTTACAGGGGGCCACGAGCAGTACTTC. Amino acid sequence: CASSGVTGGHEQYF. This sequence joins TRBV9 and TRBJ2-7, with 9 bases aligning to TRBD1. J lost 5 bases, V lost 3 bases, and 6 bases had no gene match. Germline V gene data show CDR1 as SGDLS and CDR2 as YYNGEE. This CDR3 has 14 residues. Full variable domain (missing parts from reference TRBV9 and TRBJ2-7): DSGVTQTPKHLITATGQRVTLRCSPRSGDLSVYWYQQSLDQGLQFLIQYYNGEERAKGNILERFSAQQFPDLHSELNLSSLELGDSALYFCASSGVTGGHEQYFGPGTRLTVT.